This T cell receptor beta chain was recorded in a study of cytomegalovirus exposure and HLA in healthy donors. General study results and limits: TCR beta V segments were, for the most part, productive about 87% or about 30% of the time in an earlier analysis.

Turning to this clone: The target antigen is unknown.

The PCR made use of 60 Vbeta and 13 Jbeta primers. Some clones are missing from TCRdb's copy, which holds only in-frame ones; the method was immunoSEQ multiplex PCR. Of about 160,000 clones in the sample, around 80% were seen once. The CDR3 runs 17 residues. J lost 0 bases, V lost 3 bases, and 5 bases had no gene match. Germline V gene lookup returns CDR1 LGHNA and CDR2 YSLEER. Those who donated were healthy bone marrow donors. The origin of this receptor is a female donor in good health and CMV-seronegative. This chain links TRBV4-3 with TRBJ1-1; 12 bases are shared with TRBD1. The sequencing sample was made of PBMCs. The chain's CDR3 is CASSQAGTGGLNTEAFF. The CDR3 nucleotides are TGCGCCAGCAGCCAGGCCGGGACAGGGGGCCTGAACACTGAAGCTTTCTTT.